The source of this T cell receptor beta chain is a study of blood T cells in healthy people across ages. Findings and caveats of the study: More naive CD4+ cells and higher diversity marked long-lived donors relative to aged donors.

This CDR3 is 14 amino acids long. Trimming shortened V by 2 bases and J by 7 bases, and 9 bases separated the two germline ends. The V gene's germline CDR1 is MNHEY and CDR2 SVGEGT. This clonotype showed up just once. Antigen: not known. A second PCR, run for about 6 to 11 cycles, used a sample-barcoded 5' primer plus a J-beta primer mix. TCRdb fed the 5' RACE reads into MiXCR, producing one record per CDR3 protein. The table shows under 950,000 distinct CDR3 sequences, with over 20% occurring only once. This TCR derives from a man aged 65 to 85 in good health. What was sequenced was blood. The chain links TRBV6-2 or TRBV6-3 to TRBJ1-6; D might be TRBD1 (6 bases). The CDR3 spells CASSYQGSNSPLHF. CDR3 DNA sequence: TGTGCCAGCAGTTACCAGGGGTCAAATTCACCCCTCCACTTT.